Each of the 20 T cell receptor beta chains below was sequenced from the same sample in a study of blood T cell repertoires in COVID-19. Here immunoSEQ multiplex PCR was the method, and the copy in TCRdb shows in-frame clones only, minus some. The sample lists some 65,000 clones, 90% to 95% occurring once. The sequenced sample was peripheral blood. The receptor set was obtained from a man between 65 and 85 years old with active COVID-19.

This rearrangement joins TRBV10-1 to TRBJ2-7; 8 nucleotides align to TRBD1. J gave up 3 bases and V 9 bases, and 19 bases lay outside the gene matches. Germline CDR1 and CDR2: WNHNN and SYGVQD (reference sequence). The CDR3 has 17 residues. DNA of the CDR3: TGCGCCAGAAGAACAGGGGGGACTCCCCCATCTTACTACGAGCAGTACTTC. Translated, it gives CARRTGGTPPSYYEQYF.

Points on this clone: At one end, the junction sequence differs from germline, possibly due to a read error. The chain joins TRBV5-1 to TRBJ2-5; 8 positions agree with TRBD1. Germline loops: CDR1 SGHRS, CDR2 YFSETQ. The CDR3 runs to 17 residues. CDR3 nucleotide sequence: TGCGCCAGCAGCTTAGAGCCTACCGGGACAGGACAAGGGACCCAGTACTTC. Translation: CASSLEPTGTGQGTQYF.

The V call is TRBV6-5, the J call TRBJ1-5; a weak D match, TRBD1 (6 bases). CDR1 is MNHEY, CDR2 SVGAGI, per germline. This CDR3 contains 14 residues. V was trimmed by 6 bases and J by 4 bases, leaving 13 bases between them. For the CDR3, the DNA is TGTGCCAGCAGCCGCGGGGGCGAAAATCAGCCCCAGCATTTT. The encoded protein is CASSRGGENQPQHF.

The V and J genes are TRBV29-1 and TRBJ2-5; the match to TRBD2 covers 12 bases. The CDR3 sequence is 14 residues long. Germline-derived CDR1 and CDR2 are SQVTM and ANQGSEA. J lost 6 bases, V lost 6 bases, and 8 bases had no gene match. The CDR3 nucleotides are TGCAGCGTCCTAGCGGGGGGGCCGGGGAAGACCCAGTACTTC. Amino acid sequence: CSVLAGGPGKTQYF.

The chain joins TRBV9 to TRBJ2-7, with TRBD1 identical over 7 bases. Germline V gene data show CDR1 as SGDLS and CDR2 as YYNGEE. This CDR3 region has 21 residues. The trim removed 6 bases at V and 2 bases at J, leaving 29 bases unmatched. CDR3 in amino acids: CASKYGGWQTGTEESPYEQYV. The CDR3 bases are TGTGCCAGCAAGTATGGCGGTTGGCAAACCGGGACAGAGGAATCTCCCTACGAGCAGTACGTC.

The chain is built from TRBV10-1 and TRBJ2-3; 9 nucleotides match TRBD1. CDR3 length equals 14 residues. The germline gives CDR1 WNHNN, CDR2 SYGVQD (reference sequence). V trimming: 6 bases; J trimming: 2 bases; junction bases outside the gene matches: 3. The CDR3 sequence is CASSGTGNTDTQYF. In nucleotides, the CDR3 is TGCGCCAGCAGCGGGACAGGGAACACAGATACGCAGTATTTT.

The gene calls are TRBV19 and TRBJ2-4, with 8 bases aligning to TRBD1. This CDR3 contains 15 residues. V trimming: 4 bases; J trimming: 8 bases; junction bases outside the gene matches: 10. The germline gives CDR1 LNHDA, CDR2 SQIVND (reference sequence). This CDR3 reads CASSTRRTGFDIQYF. CDR3 in DNA: TGTGCCAGTAGTACCCGTAGGACAGGGTTTGACATTCAGTACTTC.

The chain joins TRBV19 to TRBJ1-1, with D unclear. The CDR3 consists of 14 residues. The germline gives CDR1 LNHDA, CDR2 SQIVND (reference sequence). V lost 6 bases, J lost 1 base, and 12 bases lay in between. CDR3 nucleotides: TGTGCCAGTAGCCTACAACGGGGGAACACTGAAGCTTTCTTT. The encoded protein is CASSLQRGNTEAFF.

Only one count was recorded for this clone. V is TRBV2 and J is TRBJ1-4, with D unclear. V gave up 6 bases and J gave up 0 bases, with 11 bases separating them. From germline, CDR1 is SNHLY and CDR2 FYNNEI. The CDR3 extends over 15 amino acids. CDR3 coding DNA: TGTGCCAGCAGGTTCCAGTTTACAACTAATGAAAAACTGTTTTTT. Its translation: CASRFQFTTNEKLFF.

This chain connects TRBV18 to TRBJ2-1; D not certain. V shed 3 bases and J shed 8 bases, with 11 bases lying between them. The CDR3 spans 13 residues. Germline loops: CDR1 KGHSH, CDR2 LQKENI. DNA of the CDR3: TGTGCCAGCTCACCGGGCCTTGGCTATGAGCAGTTCTTC. Protein: CASSPGLGYEQFF. Supplemented by reference TRBV18 and TRBJ2-1, the full variable domain reads NAGVMQNPRHLVRRRGQEARLRCSPMKGHSHVYWYRQLPEEGLKFMVYLQKENIIDESGMPKERFSAEFPKEGPSILRIQQVVRGDSAAYFCASSPGLGYEQFFGPGTRLTVL.

The chain has TRBV7-8 and TRBJ1-1, with D maybe TRBD1 (6 bases). The germline V gene encodes CDR1 SGHVS and CDR2 FQNEAQ. The CDR3 runs 14 residues. V was clipped by 1 base and J by 1 base, with 7 bases between them. DNA of the CDR3: TGTGCCAGCAGCTTAGGGGGGCCGAACACTGAAGCTTTCTTT. It encodes CASSLGGPNTEAFF.

CDR3 nucleotide sequence: TGTGCCAGCAGCTTGACAGGCCTTGAGCAGTTCTTC. Encoded protein: CASSLTGLEQFF. The chain combines TRBV11-3 with TRBJ2-1, with D perhaps matching TRBD1 (6 bases). Trimming took 3 bases from V and 9 from J, leaving 9 bases between them. From germline, CDR1 is SGHNT and CDR2 YENEEA. The CDR3 runs 12 residues. The full variable domain, in which reference TRBV11-3 and TRBJ2-1 provide the parts outside the CDR3, is EAGVVQSPRYKIIEKKQPVAFWCNPISGHNTLYWYLQNLGQGPELLIRYENEEAVDDSQLPKDRFSAERLKGVDSTLKIQPAELGDSAVYLCASSLTGLEQFFGPGTRLTVL.

This clone was picked up one time. This chain links TRBV7-2 with TRBJ2-1; D is perhaps TRBD1 (7 bases). The germline CDR1 and CDR2 sequences are SGHTA and FQGNSA. The V end was cut by 1 base, the J end by 8 bases, with 12 bases between. The CDR3 runs to 14 residues. CDR3 amino acids: CASSLGQGGDEQFF. CDR3 DNA: TGTGCCAGCAGCTTAGGGCAGGGGGGTGATGAGCAGTTCTTC.

Here the CDR3 reads CASGAGNEQYF. The CDR3 DNA sequence: TGTGCCAGCGGTGCAGGGAACGAGCAGTACTTC. The J gene is TRBJ2-7, the V gene TRBV11-3, with D possibly matching TRBD1 (5 bases). The V and J ends lost 8 bases and 5 bases respectively, with 10 bases between them. CDR1 SGHNT and CDR2 YENEEA come from the germline V gene. The CDR3 totals 11 residues. Full variable domain (outside the CDR3, taken from reference TRBV11-3 and TRBJ2-7): EAGVVQSPRYKIIEKKQPVAFWCNPISGHNTLYWYLQNLGQGPELLIRYENEEAVDDSQLPKDRFSAERLKGVDSTLKIQPAELGDSAVYLCASGAGNEQYFGPGTRLTVT.

This clone was recorded only once. The chain is built from TRBV5-6 and TRBJ2-2; 9 bases fit TRBD1. Germline V lookup: CDR1 SGHDT, CDR2 YYEEEE. V trimming: 3 bases; J trimming: 4 bases; junction bases outside the gene matches: 4. This CDR3 region has 15 residues. The CDR3 nucleotides read TGTGCCAGCAGCTCCGACAGGGGGGTCACCGGGGAGCTGTTTTTT. Translating gives CASSSDRGVTGELFF.

V is TRBV12-5 and J is TRBJ2-5; 9 nucleotides match TRBD2. The CDR3 contains 16 residues. V trimming: 0 bases; J trimming: 2 bases; junction bases outside the gene matches: 4. CDR1 is LGHNT, CDR2 FRNRAP, per germline. The CDR3 nucleotides are TGTGCTAGTGGTTTGGTATTAGCGGGGGCACAAGAGACCCAGTACTTC. Translated: CASGLVLAGAQETQYF.

The J gene is TRBJ1-3, the V gene TRBV10-3, with D possibly being TRBD1 (5 bases). V lost 6 bases, J lost 0 bases, and 15 bases lay in between. Germline V gene sequence: CDR1 ENHRY, CDR2 SYGVKD. The CDR3 is 16 amino acids. The CDR3 nucleotides read TGTGCCATCAGCCCCAGCAGGGCCTACTCTGGAAACACCATATATTTT. It yields the protein CAISPSRAYSGNTIYF.

The gene calls are TRBV28 and TRBJ1-5, with D uncertain. V was cut by 3 bases and J by 0 bases, with 6 bases left in between. From germline, CDR1 is MDHEN and CDR2 SYDVKM. The CDR3 loop spans 14 amino acids. The DNA for the CDR3 is TGTGCCAGCAGTTTTACAAATAGCAATCAGCCCCAGCATTTT. It is translated as CASSFTNSNQPQHF. Filled out from reference TRBV28 and TRBJ1-5, the complete variable domain reads DVKVTQSSRYLVKRTGEKVFLECVQDMDHENMFWYRQDPGLGLRLIYFSYDVKMKEKGDIPEGYSVSREKKERFSLILESASTNQTSMYLCASSFTNSNQPQHFGDGTRLSIL.

J is TRBJ2-7 and V is TRBV1; the D call in the table, TRBD2, was not verified against the DNA. TRBV1 is labeled a pseudogene. There are 14 residues in the CDR3. The CDR3 region is CTSGPRDCLYEQYV. CDR3 nucleotide sequence: TGCACCAGCGGGCCCCGGGACTGCCTCTACGAGCAGTACGTC.

The gene calls are TRBV24-1 and TRBJ2-3; tentative D call: TRBD1 (5 bases). Trimming stripped 9 bases from V and 0 bases from J, with 12 bases between. Germline CDR1 is KGHDR and CDR2 is SFDVKD. The CDR3 spans 14 residues. The CDR3 protein is CATAGSPSTDTQYF. In nucleotides, the CDR3 is TGTGCCACCGCAGGGTCACCTAGCACAGATACGCAGTATTTT.